This TCR beta chain was sequenced in a study of Ad26.COV2.S vaccination and SARS-CoV-2 variants. Turning to the study itself: By the intramuscular route, Ad26.COV2.S was given once, or twice 56 days apart. Study outcomes and limitations: Vaccine and placebo groups showed comparable non-spike TCR breadth. Total responses of T cells may have been underestimated by the analyses of TCR breadth and depth. Spike-specific TCR breadth ran higher among vaccine recipients than placebo recipients.

The V gene lost 2 bases and the J gene lost 8 bases, with 6 bases spanning the gap. The V gene's germline CDR1 is SEHNR and CDR2 FQNEAQ (reference sequence). The CDR3 extends over 11 amino acids. About this clone: The target antigen is unknown.

The table came from immunoSEQ multiplex PCR; TCRdb's copy has only in-frame clones and leaves some out. The data hold about 350,000 clones, with 75% to 90% observed a single time. Indicated treatment: 15 to 20 received Ad26.COV2.S at low or high dose, single or two shots; about 5 received placebo; per-sample allocation not given. The study sampled participants on day 63 after the first vaccine or placebo injection. The TCR sequence derives from a person aged 18-60 years who received the Ad26.COV2.S COVID-19 vaccine or a placebo. The sample here was peripheral blood, taken in a trial of Ad26.COV2.S vaccine versus placebo. The V and J genes are TRBV7-9 and TRBJ1-2, with D tentatively TRBD1 (6 bases). The CDR3 loop is CASSLQGGYTF. The CDR3 DNA sequence: TGTGCCAGCAGCTTACAGGGGGGCTACACCTTC.